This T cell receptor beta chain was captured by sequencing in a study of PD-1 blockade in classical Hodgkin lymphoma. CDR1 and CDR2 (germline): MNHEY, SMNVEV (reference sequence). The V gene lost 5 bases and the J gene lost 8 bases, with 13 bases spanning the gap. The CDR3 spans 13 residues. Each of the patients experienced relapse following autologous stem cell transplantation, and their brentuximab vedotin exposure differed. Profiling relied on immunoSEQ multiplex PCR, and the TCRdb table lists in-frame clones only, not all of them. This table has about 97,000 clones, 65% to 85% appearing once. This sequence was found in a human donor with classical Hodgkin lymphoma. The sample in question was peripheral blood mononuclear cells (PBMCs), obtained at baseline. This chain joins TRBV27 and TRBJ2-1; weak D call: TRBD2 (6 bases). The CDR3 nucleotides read TGTGCCAGCAGTGCCCGGGACTTCTATGAGCAGTTCTTC. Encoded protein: CASSARDFYEQFF.